One sample yielded the 11 T cell receptor beta chains listed below, sequenced in a study of CD8 T cells in Susac syndrome. Random hexamers were used to reverse transcribe an amount of roughly 0.5 to 1 ug RNA. TCRdb re-called the immunoSEQ multiplex PCR reads with MiXCR, one entry per CDR3 protein. The repertoire consists of around 170,000 distinct CDR3 sequences, with about 91% occurring once and the leading ten covering 0.08%. Source material: CD4+ T cells from PBMCs. The receptors were sampled from a human donor in good health.

This sequence joins TRBV20-1 and TRBJ2-5; 9 nucleotides agree with TRBD2. CDR1 DFQATT and CDR2 SNEGSKA come from the germline V gene (reference sequence). The CDR3 is 14 amino acids. V shed 3 bases and J 4 bases; nucleotides not matched to a gene: 6. For the CDR3, the DNA is TGCAGTGCTAGTTTAGCGGGAGTGACAGAGACCCAGTACTTC. Protein sequence: CSASLAGVTETQYF.

The chain uses TRBV5-1 and TRBJ1-1; a possible D gene is TRBD1 (5 bases). The V gene lost 4 bases and the J gene lost 4 bases, with 17 bases spanning the gap. Germline V gene sequence: CDR1 SGHRS, CDR2 YFSETQ. The CDR3 loop spans 15 amino acids. The CDR3 sequence is CASSAGHLGSTEAFF. CDR3 coding DNA: TGCGCCAGCAGCGCCGGACATCTGGGGAGCACTGAAGCTTTCTTT.

The chain has TRBV5-1 and TRBJ1-1; 8 bases agree with TRBD1. The junction had 9 bases not matched to a gene; V was cut back by 4 bases and J by 4 bases. The CDR3 is 15 amino acids. Germline CDR1 SGHRS, CDR2 YFSETQ. CDR3 protein: CASSIGGQGGTEAFF. The DNA of the CDR3 is TGCGCCAGCAGCATCGGCGGACAGGGTGGCACTGAAGCTTTCTTT.

This sequence joins TRBV7-6 and TRBJ2-7, with D possibly matching TRBD1 (6 bases). CDR1 is SGHVS, CDR2 FNYEAQ, per germline. The CDR3 spans 13 residues. V was clipped by 5 bases and J by 3 bases, with 11 bases between them. Written as DNA, the CDR3 is TGTGCCAGCAGCGTTTCACAGGGCTACGAGCAGTACTTC. Translating gives CASSVSQGYEQYF.

This rearrangement joins TRBV14 to TRBJ1-2; 7 bases match TRBD1. The V and J ends lost 0 bases and 0 bases, in that order; junction bases with no gene match: 16. Per the germline V gene, CDR1 is SGHDN and CDR2 is FVKESK. The CDR3 sequence is 20 residues long. The CDR3 sequence is CASSQERQGNLPITNYGYTF. In nucleotides, the CDR3 is TGTGCCAGCAGCCAAGAACGACAGGGCAATCTCCCTATCACTAACTATGGCTACACCTTC. Full variable domain (rest looked up from reference TRBV14 and TRBJ1-2): EAGVTQFPSHSVIEKGQTVTLRCDPISGHDNLYWYRRVMGKEIKFLLHFVKESKQDESGMPNNRFLAERTGGTYSTLKVQPAELEDSGVYFCASSQERQGNLPITNYGYTFGSGTRLTVV.

The chain uses TRBV30 and TRBJ1-1; TRBD1 is a possible D gene (5 bases). Deletions cut 0 bases from V and 4 bases from J, with 15 bases between. The CDR3 consists of 15 residues. Germline CDR1 is GTSNPN and CDR2 is SVGIG (reference sequence). The CDR3 DNA follows: TGTGCCTGGAGTGTACGTTCTGGGGGATTCACTGAAGCTTTCTTT. This translates into CAWSVRSGGFTEAFF. The full variable domain, in which reference TRBV30 and TRBJ1-1 provide the parts outside the CDR3, is SQTIHQWPATLVQPVGSPLSLECTVEGTSNPNLYWYRQAAGRGLQLLFYSVGIGQISSEVPQNLSASRPQDRQFILSSKKLLLSDSGFYLCAWSVRSGGFTEAFFGQGTRLTVV.

The chain joins TRBV6-1 to TRBJ2-7; D may be TRBD2 (6 bases). There are 16 residues in the CDR3. Trimming took 6 bases from V and 3 from J, leaving 21 bases between them. In germline, CDR1 is MNHNS, CDR2 SASEGT. The DNA for the CDR3 is TGTGCCAGCAGGCTAAACCGGGACGGGGACTTCTACGAGCAGTACTTC. Translated, it gives CASRLNRDGDFYEQYF.

This chain joins TRBV5-1 and TRBJ2-7; D gene uncertain. V shed 2 bases and J shed 2 bases, with 8 bases lying between them. CDR1 and CDR2 (germline): SGHRS, YFSETQ. This CDR3 spans 13 amino acids. The CDR3 region has the DNA TGCGCCAGCAGCTTAAGTGGGACCTACGAGCAGTACTTC. Translation: CASSLSGTYEQYF.

The chain uses TRBV5-8 and TRBJ1-6, with D perhaps matching TRBD1 (5 bases). CDR3 length equals 14 residues. Deletions cut 5 bases from V and 3 bases from J, with 9 bases between. Germline CDR1 reads SGHTS; CDR2 reads YDEGEE. CDR3 region: CASSPGHYNSPLHF. The CDR3 nucleotides read TGTGCCAGCAGTCCCGGACACTATAATTCACCCCTCCACTTT.

This chain joins TRBV5-1 and TRBJ2-2; D possibly corresponds to TRBD1 (5 bases). V gave up 1 base and J gave up 5 bases, with 12 bases separating them. Germline-derived CDR1 and CDR2 are SGHRS and YFSETQ. The CDR3 is 15 amino acids. CDR3: CASSLTETATGELFF. The CDR3 nucleotides read TGCGCCAGCAGCTTGACCGAGACAGCAACCGGGGAGCTGTTTTTT.

V is TRBV6-4 and J is TRBJ1-1; 7 nucleotides agree with TRBD1. Germline V gene sequence: CDR1 MRHNA, CDR2 SNTAGT. V was clipped by 4 bases and J by 5 bases; unmatched bases: 4. The CDR3 has 13 amino acids. The CDR3 nucleotides read TGTGCCAGCAGTGTCCACAGGGGAACTGAAGCTTTCTTT. This translates into CASSVHRGTEAFF.